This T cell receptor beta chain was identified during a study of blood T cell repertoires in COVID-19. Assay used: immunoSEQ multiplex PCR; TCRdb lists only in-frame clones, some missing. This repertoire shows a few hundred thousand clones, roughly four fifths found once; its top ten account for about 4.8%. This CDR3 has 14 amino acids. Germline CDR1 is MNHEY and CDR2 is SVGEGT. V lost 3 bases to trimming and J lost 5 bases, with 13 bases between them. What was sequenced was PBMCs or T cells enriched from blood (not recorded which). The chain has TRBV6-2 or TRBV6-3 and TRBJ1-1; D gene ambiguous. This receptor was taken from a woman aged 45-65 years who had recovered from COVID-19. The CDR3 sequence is CASSYGIAGTEAFF. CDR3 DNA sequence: TGTGCCAGCAGTTATGGTATTGCGGGAACTGAAGCTTTCTTT.